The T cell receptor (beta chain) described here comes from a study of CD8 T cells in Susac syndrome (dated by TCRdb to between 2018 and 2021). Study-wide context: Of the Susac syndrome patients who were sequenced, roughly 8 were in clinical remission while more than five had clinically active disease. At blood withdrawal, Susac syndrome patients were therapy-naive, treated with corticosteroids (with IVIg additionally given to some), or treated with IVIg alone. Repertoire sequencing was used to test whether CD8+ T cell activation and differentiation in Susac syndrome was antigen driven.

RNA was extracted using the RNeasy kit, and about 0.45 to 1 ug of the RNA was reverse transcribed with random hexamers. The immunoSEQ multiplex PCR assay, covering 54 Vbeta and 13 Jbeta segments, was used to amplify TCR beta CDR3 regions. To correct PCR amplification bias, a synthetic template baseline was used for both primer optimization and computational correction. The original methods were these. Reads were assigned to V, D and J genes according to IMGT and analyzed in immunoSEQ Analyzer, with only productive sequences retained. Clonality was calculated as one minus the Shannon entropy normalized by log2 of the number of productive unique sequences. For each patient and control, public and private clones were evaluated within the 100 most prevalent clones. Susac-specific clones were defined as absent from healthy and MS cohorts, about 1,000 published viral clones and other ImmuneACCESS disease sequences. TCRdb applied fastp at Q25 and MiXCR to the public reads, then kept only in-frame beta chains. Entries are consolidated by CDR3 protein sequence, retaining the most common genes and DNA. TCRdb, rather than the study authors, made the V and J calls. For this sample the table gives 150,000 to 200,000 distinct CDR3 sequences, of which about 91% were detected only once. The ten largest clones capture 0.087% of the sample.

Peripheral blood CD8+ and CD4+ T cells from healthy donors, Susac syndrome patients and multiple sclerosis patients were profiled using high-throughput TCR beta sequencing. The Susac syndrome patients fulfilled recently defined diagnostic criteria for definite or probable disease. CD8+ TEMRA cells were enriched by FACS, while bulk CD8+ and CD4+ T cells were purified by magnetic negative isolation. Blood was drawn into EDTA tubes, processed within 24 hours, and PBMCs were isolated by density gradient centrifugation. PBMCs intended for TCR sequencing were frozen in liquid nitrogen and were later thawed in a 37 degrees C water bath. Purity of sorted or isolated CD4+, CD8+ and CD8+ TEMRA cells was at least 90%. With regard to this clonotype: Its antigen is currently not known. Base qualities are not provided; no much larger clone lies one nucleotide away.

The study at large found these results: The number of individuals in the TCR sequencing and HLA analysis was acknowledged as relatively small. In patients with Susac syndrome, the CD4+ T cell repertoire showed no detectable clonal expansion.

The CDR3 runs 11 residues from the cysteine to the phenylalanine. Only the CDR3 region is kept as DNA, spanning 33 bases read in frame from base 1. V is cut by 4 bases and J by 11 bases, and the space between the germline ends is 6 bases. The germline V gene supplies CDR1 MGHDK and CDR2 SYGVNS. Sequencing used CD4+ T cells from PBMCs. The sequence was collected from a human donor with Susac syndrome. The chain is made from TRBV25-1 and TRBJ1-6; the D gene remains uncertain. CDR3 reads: CASSGGPPLHF. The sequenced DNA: TGTGCCAGCAGTGGAGGTCCACCCCTCCACTTT.